Below, 10 T cell receptor beta chains from the same sample are listed, as sequenced in a study of OX40 agonist ivuxolimab in advanced cancers. Repertoires were generated with immunoSEQ multiplex PCR, while TCRdb's copy carries only in-frame clones and drops some. The repertoire holds approximately 80,000 clones, with 70% to 85% as singletons. This sample comprised CD4+ or CD8+ T cells sorted from blood, obtained in a trial of the OX40 agonist ivuxolimab. The receptor source for this set is an adult with an advanced solid tumor such as melanoma, head and neck, liver or kidney cancer.

The J gene is TRBJ2-1, the V gene TRBV7-8, with 9 bases identical to TRBD2. Germline V gene sequence: CDR1 SGHVS, CDR2 FQNEAQ. V was pared by 5 bases and J by 15 bases, with 20 bases of the junction left unmatched. The CDR3 is 16 amino acids. The CDR3 spells CASSPARVSGRPVRFF. In nucleotides, the CDR3 is TGTGCCAGCAGCCCAGCGCGGGTAAGCGGGAGGCCCGTGCGGTTCTTC.

This clone was observed many times. V gene TRBV12-5 combines with J gene TRBJ1-5; D call uncertain. V lost 6 bases, J lost 3 bases, and 27 bases lay in between. CDR1 and CDR2 from the germline V gene are LGHNT and FRNRAP. CDR3 size: 19 residues. The CDR3 here is CASGFRGVGSFALNQPQHF. CDR3 in DNA: TGTGCTAGTGGCTTTCGAGGAGTCGGCAGTTTTGCTCTCAATCAGCCCCAGCATTTT.

The V call is TRBV4-1, the J call TRBJ1-4, with unresolved D. The CDR3 covers 14 residues. The germline V gene has CDR1 MGHRA and CDR2 YSYEKL. Trimming cost V 1 base and J 8 bases, with 11 bases left between them. The CDR3 DNA follows: TGCGCCAGCAGCCAAGTTTCGTTCGGGGAAAAACTGTTTTTT. This translates into CASSQVSFGEKLFF.

The rearrangement uses TRBV10-2 and TRBJ2-3; D might be TRBD1 (6 bases). The CDR3 extends over 13 amino acids. Germline V gene lookup returns CDR1 WSHSY and CDR2 SAAADI. Trimming cost V 10 bases and J 3 bases, with 14 bases left between them. The CDR3 bases are TGCGCCACCTCCCAGGGGCTAACAGATACGCAGTATTTT. Protein sequence: CATSQGLTDTQYF.

This chain joins TRBV29-1 and TRBJ1-2; unclear D gene. Germline V CDR1 and CDR2: SQVTM, ANQGSEA. The CDR3 has 11 residues. The ends were cut back, 3 bases at V and 6 bases at J, with 8 bases in the middle. CDR3 sequence reads: CSVEDRHGYTF. Written as DNA, the CDR3 is TGCAGCGTTGAGGACCGACATGGCTACACCTTC.

The genes are TRBV5-4 and TRBJ2-2; 7 bases are shared with TRBD1. Germline trimming cut 4 bases from V and 3 bases from J; bases unmatched to any gene: 9. Per germline, CDR1 SGHNT and CDR2 YYREEE (reference sequence). This CDR3 region has 16 residues. The CDR3 spells CASSPGQSYDTGELFF. CDR3 DNA: TGTGCCAGCAGCCCGGGACAGTCCTACGACACCGGGGAGCTGTTTTTT. The full variable domain, rest sourced from reference TRBV5-4 and TRBJ2-2, is ETGVTQSPTHLIKTRGQQVTLRCSSQSGHNTVSWYQQALGQGPQFIFQYYREEENGRGNFPPRFSGLQFPNYSSELNVNALELDDSALYLCASSPGQSYDTGELFFGEGSRLTVL.

This sequence joins TRBV7-8 and TRBJ2-3, with D unclear. This CDR3 contains 15 residues. V lost 1 base and J 1 base, leaving 9 bases between the germline ends. From germline, CDR1 is SGHVS and CDR2 FQNEAQ. The CDR3 region is CASSLVAPGTDTQYF. CDR3 DNA sequence: TGTGCCAGCAGCTTAGTTGCCCCAGGCACAGATACGCAGTATTTT. Full variable domain (remainder filled in from reference TRBV7-8 and TRBJ2-3): GAGVSQSPRYKVAKRGQDVALRCDPISGHVSLFWYQQALGQGPEFLTYFQNEAQLDKSGLPSDRFFAERPEGSVSTLKIQRTQQEDSAVYLCASSLVAPGTDTQYFGPGTRLTVL.

This clone was detected only a few times. V and J are TRBV11-3 and TRBJ2-2, with 7 positions matching TRBD1. This CDR3 comprises 17 residues. V dropped 1 base and J dropped 0; count of bases not matched to a gene: 5. Germline V lookup: CDR1 SGHNT, CDR2 YENEEA. The CDR3 reads CASSLGGGTANTGELFF. CDR3 nucleotides: TGTGCCAGCAGCTTAGGAGGTGGGACAGCGAACACCGGGGAGCTGTTTTTT.

The chain carries TRBV7-2 and TRBJ2-2, with unresolved D. V was clipped by 6 bases and J by 1 base, with 12 bases between them. CDR3 length equals 15 residues. The germline V gene has CDR1 SGHTA and CDR2 FQGNSA. In DNA, the CDR3 is TGTGCCAGCAGAATGAGCGCCGAGAACACCGGGGAGCTGTTTTTT. This sequence encodes CASRMSAENTGELFF.

This clone came up a few times. Distinct nucleotide sequences in the sample also encode this CDR3. This rearrangement joins TRBV5-1 to TRBJ2-7, with TRBD2 as a possible D gene (6 bases). This CDR3 spans 14 amino acids. Germline loops: CDR1 SGHRS, CDR2 YFSETQ. Trimming took 4 bases from V and 3 from J, leaving 14 bases between them. CDR3 bases: TGCGCCAGCAGCCTCTCGGGCGGGGACTACGAGCAGTACTTC. This codes for CASSLSGGDYEQYF. The whole variable domain, filled in from reference TRBV5-1 and TRBJ2-7, reads KAGVTQTPRYLIKTRGQQVTLSCSPISGHRSVSWYQQTPGQGLQFLFEYFSETQRNKGNFPGRFSGRQFSNSRSEMNVSTLELGDSALYLCASSLSGGDYEQYFGPGTRLTVT.